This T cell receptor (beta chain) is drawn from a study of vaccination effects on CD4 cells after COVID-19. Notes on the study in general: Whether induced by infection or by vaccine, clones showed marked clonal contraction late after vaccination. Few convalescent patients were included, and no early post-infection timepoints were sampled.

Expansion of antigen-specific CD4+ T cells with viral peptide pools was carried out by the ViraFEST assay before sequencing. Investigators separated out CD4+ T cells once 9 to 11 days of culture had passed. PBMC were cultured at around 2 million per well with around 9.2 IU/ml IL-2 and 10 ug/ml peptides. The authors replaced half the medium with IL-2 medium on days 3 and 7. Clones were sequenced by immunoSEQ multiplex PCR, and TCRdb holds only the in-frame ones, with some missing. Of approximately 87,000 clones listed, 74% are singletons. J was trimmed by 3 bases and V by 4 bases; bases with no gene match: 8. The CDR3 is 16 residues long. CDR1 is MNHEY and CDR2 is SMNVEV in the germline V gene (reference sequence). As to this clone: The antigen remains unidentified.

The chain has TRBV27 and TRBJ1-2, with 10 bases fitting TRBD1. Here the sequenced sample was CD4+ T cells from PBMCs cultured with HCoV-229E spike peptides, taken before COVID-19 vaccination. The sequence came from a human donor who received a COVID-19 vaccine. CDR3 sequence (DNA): TGTGCCAGCAGTTCTATTGGGGGGACAGGGGACTATGGCTACACCTTC. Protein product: CASSSIGGTGDYGYTF.